This T cell receptor beta chain was found in a study of spatial heterogeneity in lung cancer. Study overall: Fewer alpha-chain than beta-chain sequences were consistently detected.

This clonotype was counted between two and nine times. In TCRdb, the 5' RACE reads were re-called with MiXCR into one record per CDR3 protein. Of around 89,000 distinct CDR3 sequences in the sample, more than 10% were seen once. Time point in this sample: sample taken at primary tumor resection. Unsorted samples of tumor, nontumor lung or frozen PBMC had their whole RNA sequenced. Samples were donated by 72 untreated early-stage non-small cell lung cancer patients. Sequences were derived from PBMCs, sampled at surgery. This TCR was sampled from a male donor with early-stage non-small cell lung cancer.

CDR3 region: CASSHPRAGNTEAFF. The CDR3 region has the DNA TGTGCCAGCAGCCACCCCAGGGCGGGGAACACTGAAGCTTTCTTT. The chain employs TRBV3-1 and TRBJ1-1, with a weak D call TRBD1 (5 bases). The CDR3 contains 15 residues. CDR1 is LGHDT and CDR2 is YNNKEL in the germline V gene (reference sequence). V was shortened by 3 bases and J by 1 base, with 12 bases between the two germline ends.